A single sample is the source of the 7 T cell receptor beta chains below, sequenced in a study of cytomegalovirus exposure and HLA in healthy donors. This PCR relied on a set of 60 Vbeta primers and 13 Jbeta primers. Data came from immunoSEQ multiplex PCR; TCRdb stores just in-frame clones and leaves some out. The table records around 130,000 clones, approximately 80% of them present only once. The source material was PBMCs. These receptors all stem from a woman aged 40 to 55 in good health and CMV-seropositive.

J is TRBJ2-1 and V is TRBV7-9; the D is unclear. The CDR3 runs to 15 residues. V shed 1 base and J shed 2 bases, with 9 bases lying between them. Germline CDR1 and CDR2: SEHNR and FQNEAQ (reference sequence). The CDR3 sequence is CASSLGDSTYNEQFF. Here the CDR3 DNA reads TGTGCCAGCAGCTTAGGAGACTCAACCTACAATGAGCAGTTCTTC.

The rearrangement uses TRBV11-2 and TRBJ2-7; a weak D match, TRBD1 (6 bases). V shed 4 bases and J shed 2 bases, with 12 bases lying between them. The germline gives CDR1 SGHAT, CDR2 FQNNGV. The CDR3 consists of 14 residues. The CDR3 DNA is TGTGCCAGCAGCTCCCTCAGGGGCACCTACGAGCAGTACTTC. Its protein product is CASSSLRGTYEQYF.

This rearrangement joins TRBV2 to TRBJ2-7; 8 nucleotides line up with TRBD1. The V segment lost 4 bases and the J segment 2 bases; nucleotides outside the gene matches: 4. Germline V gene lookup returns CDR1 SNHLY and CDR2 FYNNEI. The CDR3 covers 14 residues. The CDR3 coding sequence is TGTGCCAGCAGTGTCGGGACAGGCCCCTACGAGCAGTACTTC. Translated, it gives CASSVGTGPYEQYF.

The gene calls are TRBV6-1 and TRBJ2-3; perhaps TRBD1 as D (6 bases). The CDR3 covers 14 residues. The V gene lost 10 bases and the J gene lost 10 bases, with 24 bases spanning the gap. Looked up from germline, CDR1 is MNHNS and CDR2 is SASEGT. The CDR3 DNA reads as TGTGCCATAGGGGGATCGTATACGCCGTCCCCGCAGTATTTT. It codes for CAIGGSYTPSPQYF.

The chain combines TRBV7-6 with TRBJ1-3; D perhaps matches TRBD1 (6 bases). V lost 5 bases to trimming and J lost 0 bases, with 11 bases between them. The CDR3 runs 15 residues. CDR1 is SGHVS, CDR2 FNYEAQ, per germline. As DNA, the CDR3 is TGTGCCAGCAGCGGGGGACACGTCTCTGGAAACACCATATATTTT. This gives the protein CASSGGHVSGNTIYF.

This CDR3 reads CASSPKTGQVTDTQYF. The CDR3 DNA reads as TGTGCCAGCAGCCCCAAGACGGGACAAGTCACAGATACGCAGTATTTT. This chain uses TRBV7-2 with TRBJ2-3; perhaps TRBD1 as D (6 bases). Germline V gene lookup returns CDR1 SGHTA and CDR2 FQGNSA. V lost 5 bases and J 2 bases, leaving 17 bases between the germline ends. There are 16 residues in the CDR3.

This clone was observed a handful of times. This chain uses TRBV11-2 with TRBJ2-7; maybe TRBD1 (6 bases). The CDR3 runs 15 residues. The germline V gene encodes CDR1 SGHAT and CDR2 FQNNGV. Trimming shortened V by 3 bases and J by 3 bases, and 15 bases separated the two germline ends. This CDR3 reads CASSLGPGDNYEQYF. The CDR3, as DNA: TGTGCCAGCAGCTTGGGGCCAGGGGACAACTACGAGCAGTACTTC.